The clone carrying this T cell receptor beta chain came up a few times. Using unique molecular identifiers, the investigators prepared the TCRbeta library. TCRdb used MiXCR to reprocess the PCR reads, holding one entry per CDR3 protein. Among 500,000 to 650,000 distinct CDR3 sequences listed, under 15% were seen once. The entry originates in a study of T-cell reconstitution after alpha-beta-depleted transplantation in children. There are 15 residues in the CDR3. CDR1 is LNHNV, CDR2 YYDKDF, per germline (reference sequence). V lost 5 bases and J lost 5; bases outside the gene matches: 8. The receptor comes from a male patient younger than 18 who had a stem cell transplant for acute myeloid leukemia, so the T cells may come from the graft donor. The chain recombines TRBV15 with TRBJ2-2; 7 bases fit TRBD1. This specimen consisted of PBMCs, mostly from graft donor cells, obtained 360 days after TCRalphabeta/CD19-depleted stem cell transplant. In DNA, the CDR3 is TGTGCCACCAGCTCCAAGGGGGCGCAAACCGGGGAGCTGTTTTTT. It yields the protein CATSSKGAQTGELFF.